The clone carrying this T cell receptor beta chain has just a few counts. Its antigen is currently unknown. The data are from a study of CD8+ T cells in alopecia areata. About the research overall: Treated patients were scored for severity by percent of scalp affected. Regarding the study as a whole: Sharing of TCRs across patients appeared less clear than in mice, possibly for HLA-related reasons.

Looked up from germline, CDR1 is LNHDA and CDR2 is SQIVND (reference sequence). CDR3 size: 15 residues. Trimming removed 1 base at V and 1 base at J, with 8 bases between. As the sequencing template, cDNA was produced by extracting RNA and reverse transcribing it. Profiled with immunoSEQ multiplex PCR; TCRdb holds only in-frame clones, not every one. The repertoire holds 200,000 to 250,000 clones, roughly two fifths seen once, with around 0.48% in the top ten. Indicated treatment: oral pan-JAK inhibitor, 5-10 mg twice daily. This material consisted of CD4+ T cells sorted from blood, taken at roughly week 30, from a patient treated with tofacitinib. The J gene is TRBJ1-5, the V gene TRBV19; no definite D call. The receptor was isolated from a human donor with alopecia areata. The CDR3 bases are TGTGCCAGTAGTATAGTAGCACGGAGCAATCAGCCCCAGCATTTT. It codes for CASSIVARSNQPQHF.